The 32 T cell receptor beta chains below were found in one sample sequenced in a study of CXCR3-negative and CXCR3-positive naive CD8 T cells. Study results and limitations: TRB CDR3s of CXCR3-positive naive cells were more hydrophobic than those of CXCR3-negative naive cells.

Antigen specificity for these receptors is unknown. Researchers prepared the TRB cDNA libraries using 5' RACE with UMI labels. TCRdb derives one entry per CDR3 protein from the 5' RACE reads, leaving out DNA. The sample totals about 70,000 distinct CDR3 sequences. Input material: naive CXCR3+ CD8+ T cells from blood. Subset specified: CD45RO-CCR7+CD27+CD95- naive CD8+ T cells expressing CXCR3 (TNR3+). These receptors were taken from a human donor in good health. Some clones in this sample may be carry-over from other donors' samples.

CDR3 region: CASSWGQNYEQYF. The chain has TRBV19 and TRBJ2-7; TCRdb's D call of TRBD1 is untestable without DNA. The CDR3 has 13 amino acids. Per germline, CDR1 LNHDA and CDR2 SQIVND (reference sequence).

The chain joins TRBV28 to TRBJ2-1; TCRdb selects TRBD2, and the lack of DNA leaves this call unchecked. CDR3 length equals 15 residues. CDR1 MDHEN and CDR2 SYDVKM come from the germline V gene. The CDR3 here is CASSLSGVVYNEQFF.

This chain uses TRBV6-2 or TRBV6-3 with TRBJ2-3. The length of the CDR3 is 13 residues. Germline lookup yields CDR1 MNHEY and CDR2 SVGEGT. The CDR3: CASSYRNLDTQYF.

The CDR3 spells CSARRTSPGYTF. The rearrangement uses TRBV20-1 and TRBJ1-2. Germline-derived CDR1 and CDR2 are DFQATT and SNEGSKA (reference sequence). This CDR3 has 12 amino acids.

The chain uses TRBV6-2 or TRBV6-3 and TRBJ2-7; TCRdb picks TRBD2, but there is no DNA to check that call. Germline CDR1 reads MNHEY; CDR2 reads SVGEGT. The CDR3 sequence is 14 residues long. CDR3 in amino acids: CASSYPARDYEQYF.

The CDR3 sequence: CASSHTLQGVSGNTIYF. The V call is TRBV6-6, the J call TRBJ1-3; TCRdb gives TRBD1 as the D gene, but with no DNA this cannot be confirmed. Germline CDR1 MNHNY, CDR2 SVGAGI (reference sequence). The CDR3 spans 17 residues.

This sequence joins TRBV24-1 and TRBJ2-2; TCRdb gives TRBD1 as the D gene, but with no DNA this cannot be confirmed. The CDR3 is made up of 12 amino acids. Germline V gives CDR1 KGHDR, CDR2 SFDVKD. The CDR3: CATSDPGPELFF.

The chain recombines TRBV12-3 or TRBV12-4 with TRBJ2-3; TCRdb selects TRBD1, and the lack of DNA leaves this call unchecked. The CDR3 is 16 amino acids. CDR3 residues: CASSPWEPPDTDTQYF.

The chain links TRBV4-3 to TRBJ2-1. Germline CDR1 LGHNA, CDR2 YSLEER. The CDR3 length is 16 residues. The CDR3 region is CASSQVARSSYNEQFF.

This rearrangement joins TRBV20-1 to TRBJ2-7; TCRdb names TRBD1, which stays unverified in the absence of DNA. The CDR3 consists of 14 residues. Germline V gives CDR1 DFQATT, CDR2 SNEGSKA (reference sequence). The CDR3 region is CSAYRDRISYEQYF.

The chain links TRBV4-1 to TRBJ2-1; lacking DNA, the TRBD2 call made by TCRdb goes unchecked. Germline-derived CDR1 and CDR2 are MGHRA and YSYEKL. CDR3 length: 17 residues. The CDR3: CASSQLGSGGADNEQFF.

The rearrangement links TRBV6-2 or TRBV6-3 to TRBJ2-1; no DNA is available, so the TRBD1 call from TCRdb remains unchecked. Germline CDR1 reads MNHEY; CDR2 reads SVGEGT. The CDR3 loop spans 14 amino acids. This CDR3 reads CASRPRDNYNEQFF.

The chain uses TRBV7-9 and TRBJ2-3; without DNA, the TCRdb call of TRBD2 cannot be checked. The CDR3 is 14 amino acids. Germline CDR1 is SEHNR and CDR2 is FQNEAQ (reference sequence). The CDR3 reads CASREGGSTDTQYF.

This chain connects TRBV9 to TRBJ2-5. Per germline, CDR1 SGDLS and CDR2 YYNGEE. CDR3 length: 13 residues. The CDR3 spells CASSVETQETQYF. Combining the CDR3 with reference TRBV9 and TRBJ2-5 gives the whole variable domain DSGVTQTPKHLITATGQRVTLRCSPRSGDLSVYWYQQSLDQGLQFLIQYYNGEERAKGNILERFSAQQFPDLHSELNLSSLELGDSALYFCASSVETQETQYFGPGTRLLVL.

The CDR3 spells CASSHPGLAEQETQYF. J is TRBJ2-5 and V is TRBV4-1; TCRdb designates TRBD2, a call that cannot be tested without DNA. Germline V CDR1 and CDR2: MGHRA, YSYEKL. The CDR3 sequence is 16 residues long.

This chain connects TRBV14 to TRBJ2-1; the D call from TCRdb, TRBD1, cannot be confirmed without DNA. The CDR3 has 15 residues. Germline assignment: CDR1 SGHDN and CDR2 FVKESK. CDR3 residues: CASSQDRAVLNEQFF. Full variable domain (remainder filled in from reference TRBV14 and TRBJ2-1): EAGVTQFPSHSVIEKGQTVTLRCDPISGHDNLYWYRRVMGKEIKFLLHFVKESKQDESGMPNNRFLAERTGGTYSTLKVQPAELEDSGVYFCASSQDRAVLNEQFFGPGTRLTVL.

The V gene is TRBV7-9, the J gene TRBJ2-7; the D call of TRBD1 rests on TCRdb alone, since no DNA is present to check it. Germline V gene lookup returns CDR1 SEHNR and CDR2 FQNEAQ (reference sequence). The CDR3 length is 14 residues. This CDR3 is CASSFGPDTYEQYF. Drawing the rest from reference TRBV7-9 and TRBJ2-7, the complete variable domain is DTGVSQNPRHKITKRGQNVTFRCDPISEHNRLYWYRQTLGQGPEFLTYFQNEAQLEKSRLLSDRFSAERPKGSFSTLEIQRTEQGDSAMYLCASSFGPDTYEQYFGPGTRLTVT.

The V and J genes are TRBV10-2 and TRBJ2-1. CDR1 and CDR2 from the germline V gene are WSHSY and SAAADI. CDR3 length: 12 residues. The CDR3 region is CASSAVYNEQFF.

The chain carries TRBV20-1 and TRBJ2-7; the TRBD1 assignment by TCRdb is unverifiable without DNA. Germline-derived CDR1 and CDR2 are DFQATT and SNEGSKA (reference sequence). CDR3 length: 15 amino acids. The CDR3 loop is CSASPPGPPLEEQYF.

The V and J genes are TRBV12-3 or TRBV12-4 and TRBJ1-5. This CDR3 has 12 amino acids. This CDR3 is CASRENYQPQHF.

V and J are TRBV7-9 and TRBJ1-1; absent DNA, TCRdb's TRBD1 call cannot be checked. The CDR3 is 14 amino acids. Germline V lookup: CDR1 SEHNR, CDR2 FQNEAQ (reference sequence). The CDR3 loop is CASSSKTGNTEAFF.

The J gene is TRBJ2-7, the V gene TRBV6-2 or TRBV6-3; the D call from TCRdb, TRBD2, cannot be confirmed without DNA. The CDR3 loop spans 16 amino acids. Germline CDR1 and CDR2: MNHEY and SVGEGT. CDR3 in amino acids: CASSLLGLASSHEQYF.

This chain's CDR3 is CAWSLARGGDEQFF. The gene calls are TRBV30 and TRBJ2-1; TCRdb returns TRBD2, unconfirmable since there is no DNA. Per the germline V gene, CDR1 is GTSNPN and CDR2 is SVGIG (reference sequence). The CDR3 consists of 14 residues.

This sequence joins TRBV20-1 and TRBJ1-2. Germline V gene lookup returns CDR1 DFQATT and CDR2 SNEGSKA (reference sequence). This CDR3 is built from 13 residues. The CDR3 sequence: CSASPGYNYGYTF.

The chain carries TRBV27 and TRBJ2-2; TCRdb's D call of TRBD2 is untestable without DNA. Germline CDR1 and CDR2: MNHEY and SMNVEV (reference sequence). This CDR3 region has 16 residues. The CDR3 loop reads CASSGLSIETAGELFF.

The CDR3 sequence: CASSHGTGVYEQYF. The chain links TRBV27 to TRBJ2-7; as DNA is missing, the TRBD1 call by TCRdb cannot be tested. CDR1 and CDR2 from the germline V gene are MNHEY and SMNVEV (reference sequence). This CDR3 comprises 14 residues.

This rearrangement joins TRBV6-6 to TRBJ2-3; TCRdb's assignment of TRBD1 cannot be checked, as there is no DNA. This CDR3 region has 18 residues. Looked up from germline, CDR1 is MNHNY and CDR2 is SVGAGI (reference sequence). CDR3 protein: CASSHTMYRGESTDTQYF.

The chain couples TRBV29-1 to TRBJ1-3. The CDR3 sequence is 15 residues long. The germline gives CDR1 SQVTM, CDR2 ANQGSEA. CDR3 sequence: CSVEEVYYSGNTIYF.

The chain is built from TRBV7-6 and TRBJ2-1; the TCRdb call, TRBD1, lacks DNA for checking. This CDR3 spans 15 amino acids. CDR1 is SGHVS and CDR2 is FNYEAQ in the germline V gene. CDR3 loop: CASSPRQGTYNEQFF.

This chain connects TRBV5-5 to TRBJ1-1. This CDR3 is 16 amino acids long. The germline CDR1 and CDR2 sequences are SGHKS and YYEKEE (reference sequence). The CDR3: CASSLAFTGGHTEAFF. Looking up the rest from reference TRBV5-5 and TRBJ1-1 gives the full variable domain: DAGVTQSPTHLIKTRGQQVTLRCSPISGHKSVSWYQQVLGQGPQFIFQYYEKEERGRGNFPDRFSARQFPNYSSELNVNALLLGDSALYLCASSLAFTGGHTEAFFGQGTRLTVV.

V usage is TRBV5-1 and J usage is TRBJ1-1; as DNA is missing, the TRBD1 call by TCRdb cannot be tested. Germline V gene sequence: CDR1 SGHRS, CDR2 YFSETQ. This CDR3 is 13 amino acids long. CDR3 in amino acids: CASSSWGDTEAFF.

The chain recombines TRBV15 with TRBJ2-1; TCRdb lists TRBD2, though no DNA is available to test this call. In germline, CDR1 is LNHNV, CDR2 YYDKDF (reference sequence). The CDR3 is made up of 15 amino acids. CDR3: CATSRARLADYEQFF.